Listed below are T cell receptor beta chains from one sample, sequenced in a study of blood T cell repertoires in COVID-19. The method was immunoSEQ multiplex PCR; TCRdb's version includes in-frame clones alone and lacks a portion of them. The table shows roughly 250,000 clones, with about 90% occurring only once. Sequenced: peripheral blood. These receptors originate from a woman between 50 and 59 years old with acute or convalescent COVID-19. Both conserved end residues are part of each CDR3.

length: 16
J: TRBJ2-1
V: TRBV9
CDR3: CASSTLTSGSYNEQFF

length: 12
J: TRBJ1-6
V: TRBV7-9
CDR3: CASSNTGTPLHF

length: 13
J: TRBJ1-4
V: TRBV29-1
CDR3: CSVGPENNEKLFF

length: 15
J: TRBJ1-1
V: TRBV4-2
CDR3: CASSPPDRLNTEAFF

length: 15
J: TRBJ2-7
V: TRBV5-4
CDR3: CASSFADLTAYEQYF

length: 14
J: TRBJ2-2
V: TRBV18
CDR3: CASSPDRVSGELFF

length: 12
J: TRBJ2-1
V: TRBV12-3/TRBV12-4
CDR3: CASSYGDNEQFF

length: 16
J: TRBJ2-1
V: TRBV4-1
CDR3: CASSQVFSGSLNEQFF

length: 13
J: TRBJ1-2
V: TRBV29-1
CDR3: CSVEDPGQNDYTF

length: 13
J: TRBJ2-7
V: TRBV3-1/TRBV3-2
CDR3: CASSQRAGYEQYF

length: 13
J: TRBJ1-1
V: TRBV18
CDR3: CASSPFRDTEAFF

length: 14
J: TRBJ1-2
V: TRBV6-2/TRBV6-3
CDR3: CASSYGEGPHGYTF

length: 12
J: TRBJ2-3
V: TRBV28
CDR3: CASSSHTDTQYF

length: 14
J: TRBJ1-6
V: TRBV6-6
CDR3: CASSPRQGSTPLHF

length: 18
J: TRBJ2-7
V: TRBV7-2
CDR3: CASSLASLRAGRGYEQYF

length: 15
J: TRBJ1-1
V: TRBV7-6
CDR3: CASSLESSGFPEAFF

length: 12
J: TRBJ1-1
V: TRBV2
CDR3: CASSEWASEAFF

length: 13
J: TRBJ1-6
V: TRBV7-3
CDR3: CASSFLRESPLHF

length: 12
J: TRBJ2-4
V: TRBV29-1
CDR3: CSYGTGQNIQYF

length: 13
J: TRBJ1-2
V: TRBV24-1
CDR3: CATTRTGVDGYTF

length: 16
J: TRBJ1-4
V: TRBV18
CDR3: CASSPTTSSEGEKLFF

length: 15
J: TRBJ2-2
V: TRBV9
CDR3: CASSVGTPNTGELFF

length: 16
J: TRBJ1-4
V: TRBV18
CDR3: CASSPQGGATNEKLFF

length: 15
J: TRBJ2-5
V: TRBV18
CDR3: CASSHPGQREETQYF

length: 17
J: TRBJ2-7
V: TRBV14
CDR3: CASSHRTEAGMMSEQYF

length: 13
J: TRBJ1-5
V: TRBV10-3
CDR3: CAISSGGRQPQHF

length: 11
J: TRBJ1-1
V: TRBV20-1
CDR3: CSARGLEEAFF

length: 16
J: TRBJ2-5
V: TRBV4-3
CDR3: CASSQVYGRTQETQYF

length: 15
J: TRBJ2-1
V: TRBV25-1
CDR3: CASSGDTTSYNEQFF

length: 15
J: TRBJ1-1
V: TRBV9
CDR3: CASSTTGRGGTEAFF

length: 16
J: TRBJ1-3
V: TRBV15
CDR3: CATSRGWTDSGNTIYF

length: 16
J: TRBJ1-1
V: TRBV7-3
CDR3: CASSLGGQGVGTEAFF

length: 13
J: TRBJ1-2
V: TRBV12-3/TRBV12-4
CDR3: CASSPRGVSGYTF

length: 12
J: TRBJ2-3
V: TRBV7-8
CDR3: CASSLSLRTQYF

length: 17
J: TRBJ2-7
V: TRBV5-1
CDR3: CASSLVGSGDRGYEQYF

length: 15
J: TRBJ1-2
V: TRBV7-2
CDR3: CASSLESVTGLGYTF

length: 15
J: TRBJ2-7
V: TRBV6-2/TRBV6-3
CDR3: CASSYSAGGIYEQYF

length: 13
J: TRBJ1-1
V: TRBV29-1
CDR3: CSVLGQGVVEAFF

length: 18
J: TRBJ2-1
V: TRBV9
CDR3: CASSVGISDGARDNEQFF

length: 20
J: TRBJ2-6
V: TRBV15
CDR3: CATSRDLGGGRLLGANVLTF

length: 16
J: TRBJ1-5
V: TRBV21-1
CDR3: CASSAPSPASNQPQHF

length: 14
J: TRBJ2-7
V: TRBV5-4
CDR3: CASSAGLASYEQYF

length: 14
J: TRBJ1-1
V: TRBV2
CDR3: CASSLQGMNTEAFF

length: 17
J: TRBJ2-1
V: TRBV6-4
CDR3: CASSDSFSSVSYNEQFF

length: 15
J: TRBJ2-3
V: TRBV7-2
CDR3: CASSRQWGAADTQYF

length: 13
J: TRBJ2-3
V: TRBV2
CDR3: CASKRSSTDTQYF

length: 15
J: TRBJ2-2
V: TRBV24-1
CDR3: CATSLARGNTGELFF

length: 16
J: TRBJ1-6
V: TRBV27
CDR3: CASSLGGRSYNSPLHF

length: 14
J: TRBJ1-6
V: TRBV5-1
CDR3: CASSNQGIDSPLHF

length: 15
J: TRBJ2-1
V: TRBV9
CDR3: CASSRTLSSYNEQFF

length: 16
J: TRBJ2-1
V: TRBV19
CDR3: CASSNSGTGNGDEQFF

length: 19
J: TRBJ2-1
V: TRBV21-1
CDR3: CASSKGGSWRGSSYNEQFF

length: 13
J: TRBJ2-6
V: TRBV12-3/TRBV12-4
CDR3: CASTYSGANVLTF